This T cell receptor (beta chain) was retrieved from a study of prognosis after radiotherapy for stage I lung cancer. On the study more broadly: Non-small cell lung cancer patients were all deemed medically inoperable. Overall study findings and caveats: There were reportedly differences in TRBV and TRBJ gene usage between patients with and without metastases.

Starting from genomic DNA, TCR beta CDR3 was amplified through two-round multiplex PCR. With primers specific to each TRBV and TRBJ gene, the first-round PCR was performed. TCRdb re-called the multiplex PCR reads through MiXCR, storing one row per CDR3 protein. The data show tens of thousands of distinct CDR3 sequences, more than 20% seen once. This clonotype was observed at least ten times. Antigen specificity is unknown. This CDR3 spans 14 amino acids. The germline V and J ends were trimmed by 3 bases and 3 bases, with 10 bases remaining between them. The rearrangement links TRBV12-3 or TRBV12-4 to TRBJ2-3; D is ambiguous. The source material was PBMCs, sampled before or after stereotactic body radiation therapy (not recorded which). The source is a donor over 45 with non-small cell lung cancer. CDR3 sequence (DNA): TGTGCCAGCAGTTTTCTTTCAGGTACAGATACGCAGTATTTT. Protein sequence: CASSFLSGTDTQYF.